The 4 T cell receptor beta chains below all came from one sample that was sequenced in a study of cytomegalovirus exposure and HLA in healthy donors. Amplification used 60 Vbeta primers and 13 Jbeta primers. Method: immunoSEQ multiplex PCR; TCRdb's copy keeps in-frame clones and lacks some. The sample records under 130,000 clones, 80% being singletons. Sequencing input: PBMCs. These receptors all stem from a young man in good health and CMV-seropositive.

Here the CDR3 reads CASSLSRNSYEQYF. The CDR3 DNA reads as TGTGCCAGCAGCTTGTCCAGGAACTCCTACGAGCAGTACTTC. The V gene is TRBV5-8, the J gene TRBJ2-7; D uncertain. V was pared by 1 base and J by 0 bases, with 8 bases between. Germline V gene lookup returns CDR1 SGHTS and CDR2 YDEGEE. The CDR3 runs to 14 residues.

The CDR3 loop reads CASKVASGGTDTQYF. CDR3 nucleotide sequence: TGTGCCAGCAAGGTTGCTAGCGGAGGCACAGATACGCAGTATTTT. The V and J genes are TRBV2 and TRBJ2-3; 7 nucleotides agree with TRBD2. Germline V gene data show CDR1 as SNHLY and CDR2 as FYNNEI. V lost 7 bases and J lost 1; bases outside the gene matches: 8. The CDR3 has 15 residues. The full variable domain, with the rest looked up from reference TRBV2 and TRBJ2-3, is EPEVTQTPSHQVTQMGQEVILRCVPISNHLYFYWYRQILGQKVEFLVSFYNNEISEKSEIFDDQFSVERPDGSNFTLKIRSTKLEDSAMYFCASKVASGGTDTQYFGPGTRLTVL.

This clone showed up just a few times. The chain joins TRBV5-1 to TRBJ1-1, with a possible D match to TRBD1 (5 bases). This CDR3 is 15 amino acids long. Germline V gene lookup returns CDR1 SGHRS and CDR2 YFSETQ. Trimming stripped 2 bases from V and 0 bases from J, with 11 bases between. The CDR3 sequence: CASSFIDRLNTEAFF. The CDR3 bases are TGCGCCAGCAGCTTCATTGACAGATTGAACACTGAAGCTTTCTTT.

V and J are TRBV5-1 and TRBJ2-7; TRBD1 matches 11 bases. V shed 4 bases, J shed 5 bases, and the junction held 5 bases outside the gene matches. Germline V gene sequence: CDR1 SGHRS, CDR2 YFSETQ. CDR3 length: 14 amino acids. The CDR3 coding sequence is TGCGCCAGCAGCAAGGGACAGGGGGGGGACGAGCAGTACTTC. Its translation: CASSKGQGGDEQYF.